This TCR beta chain was profiled in a study of siplizumab effects on memory and regulatory T cells. Study summary: The study paired mixed lymphocyte reactions, running them with siplizumab at around 0.99 ug/mL or without drug.

Germline-derived CDR1 and CDR2 are KGHSH and LQKENI. There are 16 residues in the CDR3. J was trimmed by 0 bases and V by 3 bases; bases with no gene match: 5. Per sample, 90,000 to 100,000 TCR templates were assayed. Assay used: immunoSEQ multiplex PCR; TCRdb lists only in-frame clones, some missing. The sample carries more than 650 clones, 65% to 85% recorded once. Study results and caveats: For siplizumab cultures, the suppressive function of their proliferating Tregs was not confirmed. Naive T cells seemed more diverse than memory cells; they also seemed major alloresponse contributors.

Comment on this clone: What it binds is unknown.

Over a period of five to six days at 37 degrees C, the mixed lymphocyte reaction cells were cocultured. The clonotype was recovered from a human donor in good health; the cells came from an allogeneic mixed lymphocyte reaction. Some clones in this sample may be carry-over from other donors' samples. Sequencing input: CFSE-low (dividing) CD4+ T cells sorted from an allogeneic mixed lymphocyte reaction. The V and J genes are TRBV18 and TRBJ2-3, with 8 bases fitting TRBD2. The CDR3 nucleotides read TGTGCCAGCTCACCGCTCAGCGGGAGTAGCACAGATACGCAGTATTTT. It is translated as CASSPLSGSSTDTQYF.